Shown below are 11 T cell receptor beta chains from a single sample sequenced in a study of blood T cells in healthy people across ages. A J-beta primer mix and a sample-barcoded 5' primer were used in a second PCR of roughly 7 to 12 cycles. TCRdb processed the 5' RACE reads anew with MiXCR; each CDR3 protein has one entry. The sample has hundreds of thousands of distinct CDR3 sequences, over 20% seen once. The sequencing sample was made of blood. The source of these receptors is a man in his 70s in good health.

This sequence joins TRBV9 and TRBJ2-7; D is perhaps TRBD2 (6 bases). V lost 0 bases to trimming and J lost 7 bases, with 11 bases between them. This CDR3 region has 13 residues. Per germline, CDR1 SGDLS and CDR2 YYNGEE. This chain's CDR3 is CASSVEAAGEQYF. Written as DNA, the CDR3 is TGTGCCAGCAGCGTAGAGGCGGCGGGGGAGCAGTACTTC.

The chain couples TRBV7-9 to TRBJ2-7; 10 nucleotides agree with TRBD2. Germline V gene sequence: CDR1 SEHNR, CDR2 FQNEAQ (reference sequence). With 5 bases clipped from V and 6 bases from J, the junction kept 10 bases outside the gene matches. The CDR3 covers 15 residues. The CDR3: CASSLGGTSDPEQYF. DNA of the CDR3: TGTGCCAGCAGCCTAGGGGGGACTAGCGATCCCGAGCAGTACTTC. Complete variable domain (other parts from reference TRBV7-9 and TRBJ2-7): DTGVSQNPRHKITKRGQNVTFRCDPISEHNRLYWYRQTLGQGPEFLTYFQNEAQLEKSRLLSDRFSAERPKGSFSTLEIQRTEQGDSAMYLCASSLGGTSDPEQYFGPGTRLTVT.

The CDR3 loop is CASSPHNGETQYF. DNA for the CDR3: TGTGCCAGCTCACCACACAACGGAGAGACCCAGTACTTC. J is TRBJ2-5 and V is TRBV18; D is unresolved. V lost 1 base and J 4 bases, leaving 7 bases between the germline ends. CDR1 is KGHSH and CDR2 is LQKENI in the germline V gene. The CDR3 length is 13 residues.

This chain connects TRBV28 to TRBJ2-5, with 9 bases lining up with TRBD2. The J call may be wrong; the DNA end is better matched by TRBJ2-1. Germline V gene lookup returns CDR1 MDHEN and CDR2 SYDVKM. The CDR3 is 14 residues long. The CDR3 DNA reads TGTGCCAGCAAGGGGCTAGCGGGATTCAATGAGCAGTTCTTC. As protein: CASKGLAGFNEQFF.

V is TRBV4-1 and J is TRBJ1-1, with 8 bases lining up with TRBD1. The germline CDR1 and CDR2 sequences are MGHRA and YSYEKL. This CDR3 region has 15 residues. With 2 bases clipped from V and 0 bases from J, the junction kept 2 bases outside the gene matches. This CDR3 is CASSQRQGMNTEAFF. CDR3 nucleotides: TGCGCCAGCAGCCAACGACAGGGGATGAACACTGAAGCTTTCTTT.

This clonotype appeared once. The chain employs TRBV15 and TRBJ1-1; D not certain. Germline V gene sequence: CDR1 LNHNV, CDR2 YYDKDF (reference sequence). Trimming pared 3 bases from V and 3 bases from J, leaving 8 bases between. The CDR3 length is 13 residues. The CDR3 DNA sequence: TGTGCCACCAGCAGCGGAGTGGACACTGAAGCTTTCTTT. This codes for CATSSGVDTEAFF.

The chain carries TRBV2 and TRBJ2-7; TRBD1 agrees at 8 bases. This CDR3 is built from 12 residues. Germline CDR1 and CDR2: SNHLY and FYNNEI. V lost 6 bases, J lost 7 bases, and 5 bases stayed unmatched. The CDR3 DNA reads as TGTGCCAGCAGGACAGGGGTGCGAGAGCAGTACTTC. Protein product: CASRTGVREQYF.

The rearrangement uses TRBV7-9 and TRBJ2-5; D tentatively fits TRBD1 or TRBD2 (5 bases each). The germline V and J ends were trimmed by 5 bases and 5 bases, with 21 bases remaining between them. The CDR3 is 16 amino acids. The germline V gene has CDR1 SEHNR and CDR2 FQNEAQ (reference sequence). CDR3 coding DNA: TGTGCCAGCAGCCTAGTTGGGACCCCCGGGATTGAGACCCAGTACTTC. Translation: CASSLVGTPGIETQYF.

This clonotype was counted a few times. The CDR3 DNA sequence: TGCAGTGCTTTTGGGACAGACAACTATGGCTACACCTTC. As protein: CSAFGTDNYGYTF. The V call is TRBV20-1, the J call TRBJ1-2; the match to TRBD1 covers 7 bases. The junction had 5 bases not matched to a gene; V was cut back by 5 bases and J by 2 bases. The length of the CDR3 is 13 residues. CDR1 DFQATT and CDR2 SNEGSKA come from the germline V gene (reference sequence).

At least ten counts were recorded for this clonotype. CDR3 sequence reads: CASSFASVYNEQFF. CDR3 DNA: TGTGCCAGCAGTTTCGCTAGCGTATACAATGAGCAGTTCTTC. The chain is built from TRBV12-3 or TRBV12-4 and TRBJ2-1; weak D call: TRBD2 (6 bases). Trimming cost V 3 bases and J 4 bases, with 10 bases left between them. CDR3 length: 14 amino acids.

This clonotype was counted a few times. Here the CDR3 reads CASSLDGRGYTF. CDR3 DNA sequence: TGTGCCAGCAGCTTAGACGGGAGGGGCTACACCTTC. This chain uses TRBV7-2 with TRBJ1-2; D is unresolved. V lost 1 base to trimming and J lost 8 bases, with 8 bases between them. CDR1 and CDR2 (germline): SGHTA, FQGNSA. CDR3 length equals 12 residues. Supplemented by reference TRBV7-2 and TRBJ1-2, the full variable domain reads GAGVSQSPSNKVTEKGKDVELRCDPISGHTALYWYRQSLGQGLEFLIYFQGNSAPDKSGLPSDRFSAERTGGSVSTLTIQRTQQEDSAVYLCASSLDGRGYTFGSGTRLTVV.